Below, one T cell receptor beta chain is given with its context. This sample was taken from a study of blood T cell repertoires in COVID-19. Looking at the study overall: The United States, Italy and Spain supplied acute and convalescent COVID-19 samples. T cells, B-cell-depleted T cells, or PBMCs provided the cDNA or gDNA that served as material.

Data came from immunoSEQ multiplex PCR; TCRdb stores just in-frame clones and leaves some out. The repertoire has roughly 240,000 clones, around 85% of them found once; the top ten carry around 2.8%. Germline CDR1 LNHDA, CDR2 SQIVND (reference sequence). The CDR3 has 14 amino acids. V lost 5 bases, J lost 8 bases, and 18 bases lay in between. The sequence came from a young woman who had recovered from COVID-19. Sequences were obtained from peripheral blood. The genes are TRBV19 and TRBJ1-2, with D possibly matching TRBD1 (6 bases). CDR3 residues: CASSQPPGGHGYTF. The CDR3 bases are TGTGCCAGTAGTCAGCCCCCGGGGGGGCACGGCTACACCTTC.